These 13 T cell receptor beta chains were sequenced from one sample in a study of T-cell reconstitution after alpha-beta-depleted transplantation in children. The library targeted TCRbeta and was prepared with unique molecular identifiers. One entry per CDR3 protein, called by TCRdb with MiXCR from the PCR reads. This table holds around 600,000 distinct CDR3 sequences, 16% found once. The specimen comprised PBMCs from the stem cell graft donor, sampled from the stem cell graft. These receptors were collected from a human donor who donated a stem cell graft to a child with acute myeloid leukemia.

This sequence joins TRBV5-1 and TRBJ2-7; 9 bases map to TRBD2. Germline V gene sequence: CDR1 SGHRS, CDR2 YFSETQ. The V gene end was trimmed by 3 bases and the J gene end by 5 bases; junction bases not matched to a gene: 9. The CDR3 covers 15 residues. Here the CDR3 reads CASSSYGTSFDEQYF. CDR3 nucleotide sequence: TGCGCCAGCAGCTCCTACGGGACTAGCTTCGACGAGCAGTACTTC.

This clonotype was counted many times. The chain recombines TRBV20-1 with TRBJ2-7; TRBD2 matches 7 bases. V dropped 3 bases and J dropped 0; count of bases not matched to a gene: 8. CDR1 is DFQATT and CDR2 is SNEGSKA in the germline V gene (reference sequence). This CDR3 comprises 15 residues. CDR3 bases: TGCAGTGCTAGGGAAAGGCGGGGGAGCTCCTACGAGCAGTACTTC. Amino acids: CSARERRGSSYEQYF.

This clonotype came up a few times. This chain joins TRBV2 and TRBJ2-7, with 9 bases fitting TRBD1. The germline CDR1 and CDR2 sequences are SNHLY and FYNNEI. V shed 6 bases, J shed 5 bases, and the junction held 8 bases outside the gene matches. The CDR3 runs to 14 residues. Here the CDR3 reads CASSLGQGSHEQYV. The DNA for the CDR3 is TGTGCCAGCAGCCTCGGACAGGGGTCCCACGAGCAGTACGTC.

The chain uses TRBV11-2 and TRBJ2-5, with a weak D call TRBD2 (7 bases). Between the trimmed V and J ends, which lost 0 bases and 0 bases, there was a span of 14 bases. The CDR3 contains 17 residues. Germline V gene lookup returns CDR1 SGHAT and CDR2 FQNNGV. In DNA, the CDR3 is TGTGCCAGCAGCTTAGAAAGGCGGGGGCCGTACCAAGAGACCCAGTACTTC. It translates to CASSLERRGPYQETQYF.

The chain combines TRBV28 with TRBJ1-5, with a possible D match to TRBD1 (6 bases). The CDR3 contains 15 residues. The germline CDR1 and CDR2 sequences are MDHEN and SYDVKM. The germline V and J ends were trimmed by 5 bases and 5 bases, with 16 bases remaining between them. This chain's CDR3 is CASSLPSGAYQPQHF. The CDR3 DNA sequence: TGTGCCAGCAGTCTACCCTCAGGGGCTTATCAGCCCCAGCATTTT.

This clonotype has just a few counts. The rearrangement joins TRBV20-1 to TRBJ1-1; D unresolved. This CDR3 contains 11 residues. V was shortened by 6 bases and J by 8 bases, with 13 bases between the two germline ends. The germline V gene encodes CDR1 DFQATT and CDR2 SNEGSKA (reference sequence). CDR3 nucleotide sequence: TGCAGTGCCCCGGACCTATCCGAAGCTTTCTTT. Amino acid sequence: CSAPDLSEAFF.

The chain uses TRBV4-2 and TRBJ2-1, with TRBD2 matching over 8 bases. Germline assignment: CDR1 LGHNA and CDR2 YNFKEQ. J gave up 8 bases and V 4 bases, and 10 bases lay outside the gene matches. This CDR3 comprises 15 residues. This CDR3 is CASSPRTGGTDEQFF. The CDR3 DNA reads as TGTGCCAGCAGCCCGCGGACGGGGGGGACGGATGAGCAGTTCTTC.

This clonotype occurred many times. This rearrangement joins TRBV29-1 to TRBJ2-5; TRBD1 matches 9 bases. The trim removed 6 bases at V and 0 bases at J, leaving 5 bases unmatched. CDR3 size: 14 residues. CDR1 SQVTM and CDR2 ANQGSEA come from the germline V gene. The CDR3 spells CSVIGTGNQETQYF. The CDR3 DNA reads TGCAGCGTGATCGGGACAGGGAACCAAGAGACCCAGTACTTC.

This chain connects TRBV5-5 to TRBJ1-1, with 7 bases that match TRBD1. The J segment lost 4 bases and the V segment lost 0 bases, leaving 9 bases of the junction unmatched. Germline values: CDR1 SGHKS, CDR2 YYEKEE (reference sequence). The CDR3 covers 16 residues. CDR3 DNA sequence: TGTGCCAGCAGCTTGGAAGTCCAGGGGGAGGGCACTGAAGCTTTCTTT. This codes for CASSLEVQGEGTEAFF.

This clonotype was counted many times. The chain recombines TRBV24-1 with TRBJ2-1; TRBD1 is a possible D gene (6 bases). Germline CDR1 reads KGHDR; CDR2 reads SFDVKD. The CDR3 is 12 residues long. V lost 6 bases to trimming and J lost 11 bases, with 13 bases between them. CDR3: CATSPGAAKQFF. The DNA for the CDR3 is TGTGCCACCAGTCCAGGGGCCGCGAAGCAGTTCTTC.

This clonotype was counted between two and nine times. This chain joins TRBV10-3 and TRBJ2-1; tentative D call: TRBD2 (6 bases). The CDR3 has 14 amino acids. V was shortened by 3 bases and J by 4 bases, with 10 bases between the two germline ends. The germline V gene encodes CDR1 ENHRY and CDR2 SYGVKD. CDR3 loop: CAISDGGTYNEQFF. As DNA, the CDR3 is TGTGCCATCAGTGACGGGGGTACATACAATGAGCAGTTCTTC.

The chain joins TRBV4-1 to TRBJ1-2; D is undetermined. CDR1 is MGHRA, CDR2 YSYEKL, per germline. The CDR3 consists of 13 residues. V dropped 6 bases and J dropped 10 bases, with 18 bases sitting between them. Here the CDR3 DNA reads TGCGCCAGCAGTCCGGCGGAGGGATACGACTACACCTTC. As protein: CASSPAEGYDYTF.

This clonotype appeared many times. The chain links TRBV10-3 to TRBJ2-6; D gene ambiguous. This CDR3 has 18 residues. Germline values: CDR1 ENHRY, CDR2 SYGVKD. V was cut by 6 bases and J by 0 bases, with 18 bases left in between. CDR3: CAIREPWVKPSGANVLTF. The CDR3 coding sequence is TGTGCCATCAGGGAGCCGTGGGTTAAACCCTCTGGGGCCAACGTCCTGACTTTC.